Shown below are 8 T cell receptor beta chains from a single sample sequenced in a study of blood T cell repertoires in COVID-19. Sequencing was performed with immunoSEQ multiplex PCR; in TCRdb, only in-frame clones are kept and a portion is missing. The table lists about 210,000 clones, 70% to 85% of them singletons. Input material: peripheral blood. The receptor set was obtained from a man aged 50 to 59 with active or convalescent COVID-19.

The chain couples TRBV7-9 to TRBJ2-1; 10 bases fit TRBD2. Germline trimming cut 5 bases from V and 7 bases from J; bases unmatched to any gene: 11. The germline CDR1 and CDR2 sequences are SEHNR and FQNEAQ (reference sequence). The CDR3 loop spans 16 amino acids. CDR3 in DNA: TGTGCCAGCAGCGCTGGACTAGCGGTCTTCATGAATGAGCAGTTCTTC. Translating it yields CASSAGLAVFMNEQFF.

V usage is TRBV6-1 and J usage is TRBJ1-1; D not resolved. Trimming stripped 7 bases from V and 0 bases from J, with 12 bases between. From germline, CDR1 is MNHNS and CDR2 SASEGT. The CDR3 runs to 14 residues. CDR3 region: CASTDGSLNTEAFF. DNA of the CDR3: TGTGCCAGCACCGACGGGTCGTTGAACACTGAAGCTTTCTTT.

The rearrangement links TRBV6-2 or TRBV6-3 to TRBJ1-1; D is unclear. Germline loops: CDR1 MNHEY, CDR2 SVGEGT. V was cut by 2 bases and J by 0 bases, with 13 bases left in between. The CDR3 spans 16 residues. CDR3 nucleotide sequence: TGTGCCAGCAGTTACATTGCGGCTACAATGAACACTGAAGCTTTCTTT. Protein sequence: CASSYIAATMNTEAFF.

The CDR3 sequence is CASSYDTPYEQYV. CDR3 coding DNA: TGTGCCAGCAGTTACGACACTCCCTACGAGCAGTACGTC. V usage is TRBV6-2 or TRBV6-3 and J usage is TRBJ2-7; D unclear. The V end lost 2 bases, the J end lost 2 bases, and 7 bases lay between the germline ends. The CDR3 has 13 residues. CDR1 MNHEY and CDR2 SVGEGT come from the germline V gene.

The V gene is TRBV7-2, the J gene TRBJ1-3; D perhaps matches TRBD1 (6 bases). Germline V gene sequence: CDR1 SGHTA, CDR2 FQGNSA. Trimming removed 5 bases from V and 4 bases from J, with 15 bases in between. This CDR3 has 15 residues. CDR3 coding DNA: TGTGCCAGCAGCCCCCCACAGGGTTCGGGAAACACCATATATTTT. Its protein product is CASSPPQGSGNTIYF.

The chain employs TRBV18 and TRBJ1-2; 10 nucleotides line up with TRBD1. V was pared by 3 bases and J by 5 bases, with 0 bases of the junction left unmatched. The CDR3 is made up of 13 amino acids. Per germline, CDR1 KGHSH and CDR2 LQKENI. CDR3 in amino acids: CASSPGQGYGYTF. CDR3 sequence (DNA): TGTGCCAGCTCACCGGGACAGGGGTATGGCTACACCTTC.

The rearrangement links TRBV7-8 to TRBJ2-1; 8 bases are a match to TRBD2. CDR3 length: 14 residues. CDR1 SGHVS and CDR2 FQNEAQ come from the germline V gene. The trim removed 4 bases at V and 8 bases at J, leaving 7 bases unmatched. CDR3 DNA: TGTGCCAGCAGCTCTCGACTAGCGATGGATGAGCAGTTCTTC. Its protein is CASSSRLAMDEQFF.

The chain couples TRBV7-2 to TRBJ2-7, with a tentative D call TRBD2 (6 bases). From germline, CDR1 is SGHTA and CDR2 FQGNSA. V was clipped by 5 bases and J by 5 bases, with 13 bases between them. The CDR3 totals 13 residues. The CDR3 region is CASSPGRENEQYF. The DNA of the CDR3 is TGTGCCAGCAGCCCAGGCCGGGAGAACGAGCAGTACTTC. Variable domain in full (rest from reference TRBV7-2 and TRBJ2-7): GAGVSQSPSNKVTEKGKDVELRCDPISGHTALYWYRQSLGQGLEFLIYFQGNSAPDKSGLPSDRFSAERTGGSVSTLTIQRTQQEDSAVYLCASSPGRENEQYFGPGTRLTVT.